This paragraph covers one TCR beta chain sequence. Trimming left V 3 bases short and J 6 bases short, with 20 bases between. The V gene's germline CDR1 is LGHNA and CDR2 YNFKEQ. The CDR3 spans 16 residues. Per the original methods: Amplification of reference gene primers provided the estimated nucleated cell counts. The table came from immunoSEQ multiplex PCR; TCRdb's copy has only in-frame clones and leaves some out. The V and J calls and clone size were taken over from that table, and D and trimming were inferred from the DNA. Of approximately 66,000 clones listed, approximately 89% were seen once; the top ten hold around 6.1%. The entry originates in a study of blood T cell repertoires in COVID-19. Study background: There were acute and convalescent COVID-19 samples, and they came from the United States, Italy and Spain.

The TCR comes from a man aged 55 to 69 with acute or convalescent COVID-19. Sequenced material: peripheral blood. The chain uses TRBV4-2 and TRBJ1-1; D may be TRBD1 (6 bases). The CDR3 loop reads CASSHSGNRVFAEAFF. CDR3 coding DNA: TGTGCCAGCAGCCATTCGGGAAACAGGGTGTTTGCTGAAGCTTTCTTT.